This TCR beta chain was recovered during a study of blood T cell repertoires in COVID-19 (TCRdb year 2020). As for the study more broadly: Samples covering the acute and convalescent phases of COVID-19 were provided by collaborators in the United States, Italy and Spain. Samples came from the ongoing ImmuneRACE study (first 160 participants) plus 1,254 subjects from 6 global collaborators. Nearly every sample came with metadata listing a de-identified subject ID, COVID-19 status, age in years and sex. The prospective study material was composed of cDNA or gDNA derived from T cells, B-cell-depleted T cells, or PBMCs. A freely available public database, intended as a resource for researchers studying the immune response to SARS-CoV-2, is where the repertoires were released. The dataset comprised deeply sampled blood TCRbeta repertoires from subjects exposed to, actively infected with, or recovered from COVID-19. HLA class I and class II types, where available, came from metadata supplied by the sample provider rather than from assay-based typing. Overall study results and their limits: How much clinical and demographic metadata was included differed by source and by participant, and the metadata was provided uncurated.

The collaborating institutions used their own protocols to collect whole blood in K2EDTA tubes. For TCRbeta analysis, collaborators shipped samples in one of three forms: frozen whole blood, isolated PBMCs, or DNA extracted from either of those sample types. With respect to this clone: What antigen it recognizes has not been identified. Within one base of it there is no much larger clone, and no base qualities were kept.

Including the terminal cysteine and phenylalanine, the CDR3 comprises 15 residues. Only the CDR3 region is kept as DNA, spanning 45 bases read in frame from base 1. Cut back by 3 bases and 6 bases, the V and J ends lie 17 bases apart. Based on the germline V gene, the CDR1 and CDR2 sequences are SGHTA and FQGNSA. TCRbeta CDR3 regions were amplified from genomic DNA using the immunoSEQ Assay, a bias-controlled multiplex PCR. The authors' pipeline ran thus. The number of nucleated cells in each sample was estimated from the amplification of reference gene primers within the assay. To quantify the absolute abundance of each unique TCRbeta CDR3 rearrangement, sequence reads were collapsed and filtered. For each sample, productive Simpson clonality was calculated as the square root of Simpson's diversity index across productive rearrangements. TCRdb holds this immuneACCESS table with in-frame rearrangements only. Some clones are missing; in checked studies, unresolved V genes explain under half, and the rest has no known cause. The V and J calls and clone size come from that table; D and trimming were worked out from the DNA. The sample profile shows fewer than 150,000 clones; 70% to 90% of them were found once. About 10% of the sample lies in the top ten.

The receptor's source is a woman of 80 years or more with acute or convalescent COVID-19. Sequences were obtained from peripheral blood. The chain is encoded by TRBV7-2 joined to TRBJ1-2; tentative D gene TRBD1, with 6 bases matching. The CDR3 region: CASSLREGTLDGYTF. In nucleotides, the sequence is TGTGCCAGCAGCTTGAGGGAGGGGACACTGGATGGCTACACCTTC.